What follows are 21 T cell receptor beta chains derived from one specimen sequenced in a study of graft-versus-host responses after intestinal transplantation (dated by TCRdb to the early 2020s). The sample's time point, from its label and the paper: cells obtained before transplantation from donor or recipient. Their specific antigens are unknown. The library came from the immunoSEQ multiplex PCR assay. TCRdb provides this immuneACCESS table in a form limited to in-frame rearrangements. Some clones are lacking; in checked studies, under half of them reflect an unresolved V gene, and why the rest are absent is not known. This sample is represented by about 100,000 clones; 90% to 95% of them were singletons. 0.15% to 0.2% of the sample is taken by the ten largest. The specimen comprised unstimulated CD4+ T cells sorted from spleen or lymph node cells, sampled before transplant. These receptors originate from a human donor who was the organ donor for an intestinal transplant.

The genes are TRBV4-2 and TRBJ2-1; D is perhaps TRBD2 (6 bases). Germline V gene sequence: CDR1 LGHNA, CDR2 YNFKEQ. There are 16 residues in the CDR3. The V end was cut by 3 bases, the J end by 5 bases, with 17 bases between. The CDR3: CASSQYQAGRDNEQFF. DNA of the CDR3: TGTGCCAGCAGCCAGTATCAAGCGGGCCGGGACAATGAGCAGTTCTTC.

Only one count was recorded for this clone. This chain joins TRBV18 and TRBJ1-5; 7 bases are shared with TRBD1. The V gene end was trimmed by 2 bases and the J gene end by 6 bases; junction bases not matched to a gene: 4. This CDR3 is 14 amino acids long. Germline V gives CDR1 KGHSH, CDR2 LQKENI. The CDR3 nucleotides read TGTGCCAGCTCACCAAGGGACAGAGGTCAGCCCCAGCATTTT. This sequence encodes CASSPRDRGQPQHF. Combining the CDR3 with reference TRBV18 and TRBJ1-5 gives the whole variable domain NAGVMQNPRHLVRRRGQEARLRCSPMKGHSHVYWYRQLPEEGLKFMVYLQKENIIDESGMPKERFSAEFPKEGPSILRIQQVVRGDSAAYFCASSPRDRGQPQHFGDGTRLSIL.

This clone was seen once. Its ends do not fully match the called genes, so a read error is possible. This chain joins TRBV18 and TRBJ1-6; tentatively, D is TRBD1 (6 bases). This CDR3 has 14 amino acids. Germline values: CDR1 KGHSH, CDR2 LQKENI. The CDR3 sequence: CASSPGQYNSLLHF. The CDR3 coding sequence is TGTGCCAGCTCACCCGGACAGTATAATTCACTCCTCCACTTT.

The chain has TRBV5-4 and TRBJ2-5, with TRBD2 matching over 9 bases. The trim removed 4 bases at V and 5 bases at J, leaving 12 bases unmatched. Germline CDR1 and CDR2: SGHNT and YYREEE (reference sequence). The CDR3 loop spans 16 amino acids. The CDR3 sequence is CASSPAGSGGAETQYF. The CDR3 region has the DNA TGTGCCAGCAGCCCGGCCGGTAGCGGGGGTGCGGAGACCCAGTACTTC.

V usage is TRBV6-5 and J usage is TRBJ2-1; 11 positions agree with TRBD2. The CDR3 runs to 15 residues. The trim removed 7 bases at V and 4 bases at J, leaving 6 bases unmatched. CDR1 and CDR2 (germline): MNHEY, SVGAGI. CDR3 sequence: CASTHLAGGYNEQFF. Here the CDR3 DNA reads TGTGCCAGCACCCACCTAGCGGGGGGTTACAATGAGCAGTTCTTC.

This chain joins TRBV30 and TRBJ2-5; a weak D match, TRBD1 (5 bases). With 0 bases removed from V and 7 bases from J, the gap between germline ends came to 12 bases. The CDR3 is made up of 13 amino acids. Germline-derived CDR1 and CDR2 are GTSNPN and SVGIG (reference sequence). CDR3 region: CAWSVNLGVTQYF. For the CDR3, the DNA is TGTGCCTGGAGTGTAAATCTAGGGGTGACCCAGTACTTC.

The chain joins TRBV2 to TRBJ2-2; 7 nucleotides agree with TRBD2. The CDR3 is 15 residues long. V lost 7 bases, J lost 1 base, and 6 bases stayed unmatched. The germline gives CDR1 SNHLY, CDR2 FYNNEI. CDR3 protein: CASNPSGVNTGELFF. For the CDR3, the DNA is TGTGCCAGCAATCCAAGCGGGGTGAACACCGGGGAGCTGTTTTTT.

This clone is a singleton in its sample. V is TRBV5-1 and J is TRBJ1-2; D remains ambiguous. Trimming stripped 1 base from V and 6 bases from J, with 16 bases between. CDR1 and CDR2 from the germline V gene are SGHRS and YFSETQ. This CDR3 is built from 15 residues. DNA of the CDR3: TGCGCCAGCAGCTTGTTCGGAGGTCACGCTGATGGCTACACCTTC. This sequence encodes CASSLFGGHADGYTF.

The CDR3 sequence is CASSQDELVLDTQYF. The CDR3, as DNA: TGTGCCAGCAGCCAAGATGAGCTAGTTCTAGATACGCAGTATTTT. The rearrangement links TRBV4-2 to TRBJ2-3; no clear D gene. CDR1 and CDR2 (germline): LGHNA, YNFKEQ. Trimming stripped 0 bases from V and 5 bases from J, with 12 bases between. The CDR3 length is 15 residues.

The chain joins TRBV4-2 to TRBJ1-2; a possible D gene is TRBD1 (6 bases). CDR1 and CDR2 from the germline V gene are LGHNA and YNFKEQ. V dropped 4 bases and J dropped 4 bases, with 13 bases sitting between them. CDR3 size: 14 residues. This CDR3 reads CASSPTGDSYGYTF. CDR3 DNA sequence: TGTGCCAGCAGCCCGACAGGAGACTCCTATGGCTACACCTTC.

The chain recombines TRBV7-3 with TRBJ2-5, with TRBD2 as a possible D gene (5 bases). Germline values: CDR1 SGHTA, CDR2 FQGTGA. The CDR3 has 14 residues. Trimming stripped 2 bases from V and 2 bases from J, with 9 bases between. Here the CDR3 DNA reads TGTGCCAGCAGCTTAGGAGGCAGTCAAGAGACCCAGTACTTC. Translated: CASSLGGSQETQYF.

The chain recombines TRBV4-1 with TRBJ2-2; D gene uncertain. The germline V gene encodes CDR1 MGHRA and CDR2 YSYEKL. V was clipped by 2 bases and J by 7 bases, with 11 bases between them. There are 14 residues in the CDR3. CDR3 DNA: TGCGCCAGCAGCCAACAGCCAACGGGCGGGGAGCTGTTTTTT. This encodes CASSQQPTGGELFF.

The chain is built from TRBV9 and TRBJ2-7; 8 nucleotides match TRBD2. Trimming at V came to 4 bases and at J to 6 bases, leaving 9 bases not matched to a gene. The CDR3 is made up of 14 amino acids. Germline V gene sequence: CDR1 SGDLS, CDR2 YYNGEE. The chain's CDR3 is CASSPTAGGGEQYF. CDR3 nucleotides: TGTGCCAGCAGCCCGACCGCGGGGGGAGGCGAGCAGTACTTC. Using reference TRBV9 and TRBJ2-7 for the parts outside the CDR3, the full variable domain is DSGVTQTPKHLITATGQRVTLRCSPRSGDLSVYWYQQSLDQGLQFLIQYYNGEERAKGNILERFSAQQFPDLHSELNLSSLELGDSALYFCASSPTAGGGEQYFGPGTRLTVT.

The V gene is TRBV7-3, the J gene TRBJ2-1; TRBD1 matches at 7 bases. Germline trimming cut 5 bases from V and 4 bases from J; bases unmatched to any gene: 8. This CDR3 spans 15 amino acids. Germline-derived CDR1 and CDR2 are SGHTA and FQGTGA. The CDR3, as DNA: TGTGCCAGCAGCCCTCCCGGGACAGCTTACAATGAGCAGTTCTTC. Residues: CASSPPGTAYNEQFF.

The V call is TRBV7-2, the J call TRBJ1-1; TRBD1 matches 7 bases. From germline, CDR1 is SGHTA and CDR2 FQGNSA. Trimming at V came to 7 bases and at J to 1 base, leaving 3 bases not matched to a gene. The CDR3 spans 13 residues. Here the CDR3 reads CASTRTGNTEAFF. Here the CDR3 DNA reads TGTGCCAGCACCAGGACAGGGAACACTGAAGCTTTCTTT. Filled out from reference TRBV7-2 and TRBJ1-1, the complete variable domain reads GAGVSQSPSNKVTEKGKDVELRCDPISGHTALYWYRQSLGQGLEFLIYFQGNSAPDKSGLPSDRFSAERTGGSVSTLTIQRTQQEDSAVYLCASTRTGNTEAFFGQGTRLTVV.

CDR3 coding DNA: TGTGCCTGGAGTGTCGGACAGGGGGAGAGAGATACGCAGTATTTT. Translating gives CAWSVGQGERDTQYF. The V gene is TRBV30, the J gene TRBJ2-3; TRBD1 matches 10 bases. The CDR3 is 15 residues long. Germline V gene lookup returns CDR1 GTSNPN and CDR2 SVGIG (reference sequence). After removal of 0 bases from V and 5 bases from J, the junction contained 5 bases not matched to a gene.

The V call is TRBV6-5, the J call TRBJ1-1; D uncertain. CDR1 and CDR2 (germline): MNHEY, SVGAGI. CDR3 length equals 14 residues. V dropped 6 bases and J dropped 4 bases, with 15 bases sitting between them. CDR3 nucleotide sequence: TGTGCCAGCAGGGACGCGGGAAGTGGCACTGAAGCTTTCTTT. Translation: CASRDAGSGTEAFF.

For this clone: The sample carries other DNA sequences with the same CDR3. The chain combines TRBV28 with TRBJ1-2; no reliable D call. V was cut by 5 bases and J by 11 bases, with 18 bases left in between. The CDR3 length is 13 residues. The germline V gene has CDR1 MDHEN and CDR2 SYDVKM. CDR3 amino acids: CASSPLVGSGYTF. The CDR3 bases are TGTGCCAGCAGTCCCCTCGTAGGGAGCGGATACACCTTC.

Remarks on this clone: Other DNA sequences in the sample encode the same CDR3. J is TRBJ2-2 and V is TRBV5-1; maybe TRBD1 (6 bases). Germline lookup yields CDR1 SGHRS and CDR2 YFSETQ. Trimming cost V 2 bases and J 4 bases, with 9 bases left between them. The CDR3 consists of 14 residues. The chain's CDR3 is CASSFQGTTGELFF. As DNA, the CDR3 is TGCGCCAGCAGCTTTCAGGGGACCACCGGGGAGCTGTTTTTT.

The chain has TRBV4-1 and TRBJ2-5; D not resolved. The CDR3 loop spans 14 amino acids. Per the germline V gene, CDR1 is MGHRA and CDR2 is YSYEKL. V was cut by 0 bases and J by 9 bases, with 14 bases left in between. CDR3 sequence reads: CASSQDESWLAQYF. CDR3 DNA sequence: TGCGCCAGCAGCCAAGATGAGTCCTGGTTGGCCCAGTACTTC.

V is TRBV5-1 and J is TRBJ2-7; D possibly corresponds to TRBD1 (5 bases). The CDR3 loop spans 13 amino acids. The V gene's germline CDR1 is SGHRS and CDR2 YFSETQ. V was cut by 4 bases and J by 2 bases, with 10 bases left in between. The CDR3 loop is CASSPTGTYEQYF. The CDR3 DNA sequence: TGCGCCAGCAGCCCAACAGGAACCTACGAGCAGTACTTC.